The 18 T cell receptor beta chains below were found in one sample sequenced in a study of blood T cell repertoires in COVID-19. Sequencing used immunoSEQ multiplex PCR; TCRdb keeps in-frame clones, though not all of them. This table holds over 60,000 clones, more than 80% found once. The sequencing sample was made of peripheral blood. The receptors here all came from a man over 45 with COVID-19, enrolled during active disease.

This clone was counted a single time. The chain is built from TRBV5-1 and TRBJ1-6, with TRBD1 as a possible D gene (6 bases). The CDR3 is 13 residues long. The V end lost 2 bases, the J end lost 8 bases, and 8 bases lay between the germline ends. The germline gives CDR1 SGHRS, CDR2 YFSETQ. In nucleotides, the CDR3 is TGCGCCAGCAGCTTAAACAGGGATTCACCCCTCCACTTT. Residues: CASSLNRDSPLHF.

V and J are TRBV5-1 and TRBJ2-3; 10 bases match TRBD1. V was clipped by 3 bases and J by 6 bases; unmatched bases: 7. Germline assignment: CDR1 SGHRS and CDR2 YFSETQ. This CDR3 comprises 15 residues. CDR3 region: CASSYDRGRGDTQYF. In DNA, the CDR3 is TGCGCCAGCAGCTACGACAGGGGGCGAGGGGATACGCAGTATTTT.

Concerning this clone: This sample includes further DNA sequences coding for the same CDR3. The J gene is TRBJ2-6, the V gene TRBV19, with TRBD2 as a possible D gene (6 bases). V was cut by 0 bases and J by 3 bases, with 12 bases left in between. The CDR3 is 17 amino acids. CDR1 and CDR2 (germline): LNHDA, SQIVND (reference sequence). The CDR3 here is CASSIDGGMGGANVLTF. The CDR3 DNA reads as TGTGCCAGTAGTATAGATGGGGGGATGGGTGGGGCCAACGTCCTGACTTTC. The entire variable domain, with the rest obtained from reference TRBV19 and TRBJ2-6, is as follows: DGGITQSPKYLFRKEGQNVTLSCEQNLNHDAMYWYRQDPGQGLRLIYYSQIVNDFQKGDIAEGYSVSREKKESFPLTVTSAQKNPTAFYLCASSIDGGMGGANVLTFGAGSRLTVL.

The J gene is TRBJ1-2, the V gene TRBV4-1; possibly TRBD1 for D (5 bases). The CDR3 sequence is 12 residues long. Trimming shortened V by 3 bases and J by 3 bases, and 5 bases separated the two germline ends. Looked up from germline, CDR1 is MGHRA and CDR2 is YSYEKL. This chain's CDR3 is CASSQTDYGYTF. CDR3 coding DNA: TGCGCCAGCAGCCAGACAGACTATGGCTACACCTTC.

This clone was recorded only once. The rearrangement uses TRBV7-2 and TRBJ1-2; 9 positions match TRBD1. The CDR3 sequence is 14 residues long. In germline, CDR1 is SGHTA, CDR2 FQGNSA. V lost 0 bases, J lost 4 bases, and 0 bases stayed unmatched. The CDR3 region is CASSLAGQGYGYTF. The CDR3 DNA reads TGTGCCAGCAGCTTAGCGGGACAGGGCTATGGCTACACCTTC. The whole variable domain, filled in from reference TRBV7-2 and TRBJ1-2, reads GAGVSQSPSNKVTEKGKDVELRCDPISGHTALYWYRQSLGQGLEFLIYFQGNSAPDKSGLPSDRFSAERTGGSVSTLTIQRTQQEDSAVYLCASSLAGQGYGYTFGSGTRLTVV.

The chain has TRBV7-2 and TRBJ1-2; D gene uncertain. Germline lookup yields CDR1 SGHTA and CDR2 FQGNSA. The CDR3 length is 15 residues. V was pared by 1 base and J by 5 bases, with 14 bases between. CDR3 in DNA: TGTGCCAGCAGCTTAGACGGTTCCACCCGATATGGCTACACCTTC. Translation: CASSLDGSTRYGYTF.

The chain recombines TRBV5-6 with TRBJ2-1, with no clear D. Trimming shortened V by 4 bases and J by 0 bases, and 11 bases separated the two germline ends. CDR3 size: 15 residues. Per germline, CDR1 SGHDT and CDR2 YYEEEE. CDR3: CASSRTPSSYNEQFF. The CDR3 DNA follows: TGTGCCAGCAGCCGAACCCCGAGCTCCTACAATGAGCAGTTCTTC.

The chain has TRBV6-5 and TRBJ1-2; 8 bases agree with TRBD1. The germline V gene has CDR1 MNHEY and CDR2 SVGAGI. V dropped 11 bases and J dropped 7; count of bases not matched to a gene: 9. CDR3 length: 12 amino acids. CDR3 nucleotide sequence: TGTGCCGGGAGACAGGGGAGTTTTGGCTACACCTTC. It translates to CAGRQGSFGYTF.

This clone was counted only a few times. The chain employs TRBV6-5 and TRBJ1-2, with a weak D call TRBD1 (5 bases). Germline lookup yields CDR1 MNHEY and CDR2 SVGAGI. The V end lost 7 bases, the J end lost 9 bases, and 18 bases lay between the germline ends. The CDR3 is 13 amino acids. CDR3 bases: TGTGCCAGCACCTCAGTAAGACAGCACAGCTACACCTTC. It yields the protein CASTSVRQHSYTF.

The sample holds one count of this clone. CDR3 loop: CSADRGRETQYF. The CDR3 coding sequence is TGCAGCGCTGACAGGGGGCGAGAGACCCAGTACTTC. The rearrangement links TRBV29-1 to TRBJ2-5, with TRBD1 matching 10 bases. The length of the CDR3 is 12 residues. CDR1 SQVTM and CDR2 ANQGSEA come from the germline V gene. J gave up 4 bases and V 7 bases, and 3 bases lay outside the gene matches.

J is TRBJ1-3 and V is TRBV6-1; the match to TRBD1 covers 7 bases. Germline-derived CDR1 and CDR2 are MNHNS and SASEGT. CDR3 length: 16 residues. Trimming cost V 6 bases and J 4 bases; bases outside gene matches: 12. The chain's CDR3 is CASRERPGQQGNTIYF. The CDR3, as DNA: TGTGCCAGCAGAGAACGACCGGGACAGCAAGGAAACACCATATATTTT.

The chain has TRBV19 and TRBJ1-4; D perhaps matches TRBD1 (5 bases). V was clipped by 8 bases and J by 4 bases, with 20 bases between them. Germline CDR1 is LNHDA and CDR2 is SQIVND (reference sequence). This CDR3 is 16 amino acids long. CDR3 sequence: CASLSGGALFNEKLFF. The CDR3 DNA reads TGTGCCAGTCTCAGCGGGGGAGCCCTCTTTAATGAAAAACTGTTTTTT.

This clone occurred a few times. J is TRBJ1-1 and V is TRBV4-2; no firm D call. The germline CDR1 and CDR2 sequences are LGHNA and YNFKEQ. Trimming shortened V by 0 bases and J by 3 bases, and 5 bases separated the two germline ends. The CDR3 is 13 amino acids. DNA for the CDR3: TGTGCCAGCAGCCAAGAGAGGGACACTGAAGCTTTCTTT. It translates to CASSQERDTEAFF.

This clone was recorded only once. The rearrangement uses TRBV5-1 and TRBJ1-3, with D hard to call. CDR3 length: 16 residues. Trimming removed 5 bases from V and 0 bases from J, with 15 bases in between. Germline CDR1 SGHRS, CDR2 YFSETQ. The CDR3 here is CASREAYRSSGNTIYF. For the CDR3, the DNA is TGCGCCAGCAGGGAAGCTTACCGGAGCTCTGGAAACACCATATATTTT.

The chain recombines TRBV5-1 with TRBJ2-3, with 10 bases identical to TRBD2. There are 16 residues in the CDR3. Losses at the gene ends were 3 bases for V and 6 bases for J; bases not matched to a gene: 10. CDR1 is SGHRS and CDR2 is YFSETQ in the germline V gene. The CDR3: CASSSVAGGRRDTQYF. CDR3 bases: TGCGCCAGCAGCTCCGTAGCGGGGGGTCGACGGGATACGCAGTATTTT.

CDR3 sequence (DNA): TGTGCCTGGAGTAGCGGCCCGAATCAGCCCCAGCATTTT. Amino acids: CAWSSGPNQPQHF. The chain couples TRBV30 to TRBJ1-5; D unclear. Per the germline V gene, CDR1 is GTSNPN and CDR2 is SVGIG (reference sequence). The CDR3 contains 13 residues. The germline V and J ends were trimmed by 2 bases and 4 bases, with 9 bases remaining between them.

The chain couples TRBV19 to TRBJ1-2, with D uncertain. Trimming removed 4 bases at V and 6 bases at J, with 12 bases between. Germline CDR1 LNHDA, CDR2 SQIVND (reference sequence). The CDR3 is 13 residues long. DNA of the CDR3: TGTGCCAGTAGTACCGACATCATCAATGGCTACACCTTC. It translates to CASSTDIINGYTF.

This clone showed up just a few times. The chain carries TRBV9 and TRBJ2-5; the match to TRBD2 covers 7 bases. The CDR3 sequence is 15 residues long. V lost 5 bases to trimming and J lost 3 bases; unmatched junction nucleotides: 10. Germline CDR1 reads SGDLS; CDR2 reads YYNGEE. The CDR3 sequence: CASSRWGGREETQYF. The CDR3 nucleotides read TGTGCCAGCAGTAGGTGGGGGGGGAGAGAAGAGACCCAGTACTTC.